The 14 T cell receptor beta chains below come from one sample, sequenced in a study of cytomegalovirus exposure and HLA in healthy donors. A multiplex PCR was run with 60 Vbeta primers and 13 Jbeta primers. TCRdb keeps only in-frame clones here, not all; method: immunoSEQ multiplex PCR. The sample records around 200,000 clones, more than 60% being singletons. The sample taken for sequencing was PBMCs. The origin of the receptors is a man aged 50 to 59 in good health and CMV-seronegative.

The V and J genes are TRBV19 and TRBJ2-5; the match to TRBD2 covers 7 bases. Germline lookup yields CDR1 LNHDA and CDR2 SQIVND (reference sequence). J gave up 5 bases and V 3 bases, and 9 bases lay outside the gene matches. The CDR3 is made up of 15 amino acids. CDR3 sequence: CASSIGAGAGETQYF. The CDR3 region has the DNA TGTGCCAGTAGTATTGGGGCGGGAGCTGGCGAGACCCAGTACTTC.

The V gene is TRBV11-2, the J gene TRBJ2-5, with 12 bases matching TRBD2. The germline V gene has CDR1 SGHAT and CDR2 FQNNGV. The CDR3 is made up of 14 amino acids. Trimming cost V 3 bases and J 11 bases; bases outside gene matches: 7. This CDR3 reads CASSFLAGGEEQYF. CDR3 nucleotide sequence: TGTGCCAGCAGCTTCCTAGCGGGAGGGGAAGAGCAGTACTTC.

The chain employs TRBV18 and TRBJ2-7; TRBD2 aligns across 10 bases. The CDR3 length is 16 residues. V dropped 0 bases and J dropped 3; count of bases not matched to a gene: 5. CDR1 is KGHSH, CDR2 LQKENI, per germline. The CDR3 loop is CASSPPKAGGGYEQYF. CDR3 bases: TGTGCCAGCTCACCACCGAAAGCGGGAGGGGGCTACGAGCAGTACTTC.

This clone has just a few counts. The CDR3 sequence is CSLYLGQTNTGELFF. CDR3 DNA: TGCAGCCTCTACCTGGGACAAACGAACACCGGGGAGCTGTTTTTT. The rearrangement uses TRBV29-1 and TRBJ2-2; TRBD1 is a possible D gene (6 bases). Trimming stripped 8 bases from V and 0 bases from J, with 16 bases between. The germline CDR1 and CDR2 sequences are SQVTM and ANQGSEA. The CDR3 runs 15 residues.

V gene TRBV28 combines with J gene TRBJ2-1; 14 nucleotides agree with TRBD2. This CDR3 has 16 residues. The V segment lost 5 bases and the J segment 7 bases; nucleotides outside the gene matches: 7. Germline-derived CDR1 and CDR2 are MDHEN and SYDVKM. CDR3 protein: CASSTGTSGRPNEQFF. CDR3 DNA: TGTGCCAGCAGTACCGGGACTAGCGGGAGACCAAATGAGCAGTTCTTC.

The chain is built from TRBV10-3 and TRBJ1-5; a possible D gene is TRBD1 (5 bases). Germline V gene sequence: CDR1 ENHRY, CDR2 SYGVKD. V was trimmed by 8 bases and J by 5 bases, leaving 13 bases between them. CDR3 length equals 13 residues. The CDR3: CAIRQGFDQPQHF. CDR3 nucleotide sequence: TGTGCCATCCGCCAGGGTTTCGATCAGCCCCAGCATTTT.

The chain has TRBV25-1 and TRBJ2-1, with 11 bases aligning to TRBD1. CDR1 is MGHDK and CDR2 is SYGVNS in the germline V gene. Trimming removed 4 bases from V and 7 bases from J; junction bases left unmatched: 6. This CDR3 is built from 15 residues. The CDR3 nucleotides read TGTGCCAGCAGTGGGGACAGGGGGAAGAGGAATGAGCAGTTCTTC. Translated: CASSGDRGKRNEQFF.

V usage is TRBV9 and J usage is TRBJ2-2; D is undetermined. CDR1 SGDLS and CDR2 YYNGEE come from the germline V gene. Trimming took off 4 bases at V and 2 bases at J, with 15 bases between the two ends. This CDR3 has 16 amino acids. This chain's CDR3 is CASSHSQTANTGELFF. The CDR3 DNA sequence: TGTGCCAGCAGCCATAGCCAGACTGCTAACACCGGGGAGCTGTTTTTT.

This chain links TRBV6-1 with TRBJ2-5, with TRBD1 matching 8 bases. The germline gives CDR1 MNHNS, CDR2 SASEGT. The J segment lost 1 base and the V segment lost 3 bases, leaving 7 bases of the junction unmatched. This CDR3 has 16 amino acids. DNA for the CDR3: TGTGCCAGCAGTGAGAAGACAGGGGTGGGCCAAGAGACCCAGTACTTC. This translates into CASSEKTGVGQETQYF.

In nucleotides, the CDR3 is TGCGCCAGCAGCTTGGTGGGACAGGGGGGTGAAAAACTGTTTTTT. Translating gives CASSLVGQGGEKLFF. The gene calls are TRBV5-1 and TRBJ1-4; 11 nucleotides line up with TRBD1. The CDR3 runs to 15 residues. Germline values: CDR1 SGHRS, CDR2 YFSETQ. After removal of 0 bases from V and 7 bases from J, the junction contained 2 bases not matched to a gene.

The chain joins TRBV11-2 to TRBJ1-1; D unclear. Trimming removed 3 bases from V and 4 bases from J, with 18 bases in between. Germline V gene sequence: CDR1 SGHAT, CDR2 FQNNGV. This CDR3 is built from 16 residues. The CDR3, as DNA: TGTGCCAGCAGCTTGGGGAGTACCTTGGGTCTCACTGAAGCTTTCTTT. Protein product: CASSLGSTLGLTEAFF.

J is TRBJ2-7 and V is TRBV28; the match to TRBD1 covers 10 bases. Germline assignment: CDR1 MDHEN and CDR2 SYDVKM. With V trimmed by 5 bases and J by 1 base, 8 bases remained unmatched. The CDR3 totals 16 residues. The CDR3: CASSPDRGRHSYEQYF. CDR3 coding DNA: TGTGCCAGCAGTCCGGACAGGGGGAGGCATTCCTACGAGCAGTACTTC.

The gene calls are TRBV5-1 and TRBJ2-7; 10 nucleotides line up with TRBD2. J lost 5 bases, V lost 0 bases, and 5 bases had no gene match. Germline V gene sequence: CDR1 SGHRS, CDR2 YFSETQ. This CDR3 region has 15 residues. The CDR3 is CASSLESSGSNEQYF. CDR3 sequence (DNA): TGCGCCAGCAGCTTGGAGTCTAGCGGGAGTAACGAGCAGTACTTC. The whole variable domain, remainder taken from reference TRBV5-1 and TRBJ2-7, is KAGVTQTPRYLIKTRGQQVTLSCSPISGHRSVSWYQQTPGQGLQFLFEYFSETQRNKGNFPGRFSGRQFSNSRSEMNVSTLELGDSALYLCASSLESSGSNEQYFGPGTRLTVT.

The rearrangement uses TRBV6-5 and TRBJ1-4, with 7 bases lining up with TRBD1. In germline, CDR1 is MNHEY, CDR2 SVGAGI. V shed 6 bases and J 8 bases; nucleotides not matched to a gene: 9. There are 14 residues in the CDR3. CDR3 protein: CASRGGQLREKLFF. The CDR3, as DNA: TGTGCCAGCAGGGGGGGACAGTTACGCGAAAAACTGTTTTTT.